This entry features one TCR beta chain sequence. What it recognizes is unknown. This entry belongs to a study of OX40 agonist ivuxolimab in advanced cancers. Study at large: Those treated in dose escalation had hepatocellular carcinoma, melanoma, renal cell cancer or head and neck cancer. Whole-study results and caveats: Both blood CD4+ and CD8+ T cells showed clonal growth by week 6 at 0.1 to 3.0 mg/kg.

Systemic immunosuppression or a history of autoimmune disease excluded patients. Sampling of blood occurred at baseline, cycle 4 day 1, and cycle 7 day 1. Profiling relied on immunoSEQ multiplex PCR, and the TCRdb table lists in-frame clones only, not all of them. The sample yields 13,000 to 15,000 clones, roughly 89% seen once. CDR1 is GTSNPN, CDR2 SVGIG, per germline (reference sequence). V shed 3 bases, J shed 1 base, and the junction held 4 bases outside the gene matches. CDR3 size: 15 residues. The receptor was derived from an adult with an advanced solid tumor such as melanoma, head and neck, liver or kidney cancer. Source: CD4+ or CD8+ T cells sorted from blood, taken in a trial of the OX40 agonist ivuxolimab. The V gene is TRBV30, the J gene TRBJ2-1, with TRBD2 identical over 9 bases. CDR3 loop: CAWSGLARSYNEQFF. DNA of the CDR3: TGTGCCTGGAGCGGACTAGCGCGGTCCTACAATGAGCAGTTCTTC.